The 11 T cell receptor beta chains below come from one sample, sequenced in a study of blood T cell repertoires in COVID-19 (dated by TCRdb to about 2020). Libraries were made using the immunoSEQ multiplex PCR assay. Imported from immuneACCESS, the table was reduced by TCRdb to in-frame sequences with V and J called. These copies leave out some clones; in studies compared against another copy, an unresolved V gene accounts for under half, and the cause of the remainder is not known. This sample comprises tens of thousands of clones, around 82% of them detected only once. The ten largest clonotypes hold about 4.3% of the sample. The sample taken for sequencing was peripheral blood. The receptors were sampled from an older woman with acute or convalescent COVID-19.

The rearrangement links TRBV27 to TRBJ2-1; D possibly corresponds to TRBD1 (7 bases). V was cut by 6 bases and J by 10 bases, with 16 bases left in between. Germline V gives CDR1 MNHEY, CDR2 SMNVEV (reference sequence). CDR3 size: 13 residues. As DNA, the CDR3 is TGTGCCAGCAGGACCTCAGGGGGGAGGGAGCAGTTCTTC. Translated: CASRTSGGREQFF.

The chain carries TRBV6-2 or TRBV6-3 and TRBJ2-4; 13 bases are a match to TRBD2. Germline CDR1 reads MNHEY; CDR2 reads SVGEGT. Trimming at V came to 6 bases and at J to 2 bases, leaving 4 bases not matched to a gene. CDR3 length: 16 amino acids. DNA of the CDR3: TGTGCCAGCAGCCCGACTAGCGGGGGGACCAAAAACATTCAGTACTTC. Translation: CASSPTSGGTKNIQYF.

The chain couples TRBV5-4 to TRBJ2-3, with 8 bases fitting TRBD2. The CDR3 has 13 residues. J lost 6 bases, V lost 7 bases, and 7 bases had no gene match. Germline V gene sequence: CDR1 SGHNT, CDR2 YYREEE (reference sequence). The CDR3 DNA sequence: TGTGCCAGCTCCGGACTAGCAGCTGATACGCAGTATTTT. This encodes CASSGLAADTQYF.

The chain combines TRBV24-1 with TRBJ2-1, with 10 bases lining up with TRBD1. The CDR3 contains 16 residues. V dropped 0 bases and J dropped 7; count of bases not matched to a gene: 5. Germline CDR1 is KGHDR and CDR2 is SFDVKD. The CDR3 DNA reads as TGTGCCACCAGTGATTTGAAGACAGGGGGCGGGAATGAGCAGTTCTTC. Its protein product is CATSDLKTGGGNEQFF.

J is TRBJ1-5 and V is TRBV18; 10 positions agree with TRBD1. CDR3 length equals 17 residues. V was pared by 3 bases and J by 3 bases, with 8 bases of the junction left unmatched. Germline assignment: CDR1 KGHSH and CDR2 LQKENI. The CDR3 DNA is TGTGCCAGCTCACCTCCCGGGACAGGGGTATACAATCAGCCCCAGCATTTT. Amino acid sequence: CASSPPGTGVYNQPQHF.

V usage is TRBV4-1 and J usage is TRBJ2-2; 12 nucleotides match TRBD2. The V gene end was trimmed by 4 bases and the J gene end by 5 bases; junction bases not matched to a gene: 5. Germline assignment: CDR1 MGHRA and CDR2 YSYEKL. The CDR3 spans 16 residues. The CDR3 is CASSPSGGAGTGELFF. The CDR3 DNA reads TGCGCCAGCAGCCCTAGCGGGGGGGCCGGGACCGGGGAGCTGTTTTTT.

The gene calls are TRBV6-5 and TRBJ1-1, with D possibly matching TRBD1 (6 bases). The germline V and J ends were trimmed by 8 bases and 6 bases, with 7 bases remaining between them. The CDR3 has 10 residues. From germline, CDR1 is MNHEY and CDR2 SVGAGI. In nucleotides, the CDR3 is TGTGCCAGCCGACAGGCTGAAGCTTTCTTT. This translates into CASRQAEAFF.

This clone was observed once. This chain connects TRBV11-2 to TRBJ2-2; possibly TRBD2 for D (6 bases). Between the trimmed V and J ends, which lost 1 base and 1 base, there was a span of 7 bases. The CDR3 has 15 residues. Germline lookup yields CDR1 SGHAT and CDR2 FQNNGV. In DNA, the CDR3 is TGTGCCAGCAGCTTAGGACTAGGGAACACCGGGGAGCTGTTTTTT. This gives the protein CASSLGLGNTGELFF.

The CDR3 bases are TGTGCCACCAGTGACTCTAGCGGGGGGGCGGCCAATGAGCAGTTCTTC. Amino acids: CATSDSSGGAANEQFF. This chain joins TRBV24-1 and TRBJ2-1; 12 bases are a match to TRBD2. Germline values: CDR1 KGHDR, CDR2 SFDVKD. Trimming at V came to 4 bases and at J to 6 bases, leaving 6 bases not matched to a gene. The CDR3 is 16 amino acids.

This chain links TRBV24-1 with TRBJ2-2; D gene unclear. Looked up from germline, CDR1 is KGHDR and CDR2 is SFDVKD. This CDR3 is 13 amino acids long. V was pared by 9 bases and J by 0 bases, with 7 bases between. The CDR3 DNA reads as TGTGCCACCGGGCAGCCGAACACCGGGGAGCTGTTTTTT. Its translation: CATGQPNTGELFF.

The rearrangement links TRBV11-2 to TRBJ1-3; possible D gene TRBD1, 5 bases. The germline V and J ends were trimmed by 2 bases and 1 base, with 6 bases remaining between them. The CDR3 covers 14 residues. Germline V CDR1 and CDR2: SGHAT, FQNNGV. Written as DNA, the CDR3 is TGTGCCAGCAGCTTAACAGGTTCTGGAAACACCATATATTTT. This translates into CASSLTGSGNTIYF.